These 18 T cell receptor beta chains originate from one sample sequenced in a study of blood T cell repertoires in COVID-19. TCRdb's table, derived via immunoSEQ multiplex PCR, lists solely in-frame clones and lacks some. The sample has a few hundred thousand clones; roughly nine tenths are singletons. Sequenced input: peripheral blood. The receptors originated from a man aged 40-50 years with acute or convalescent COVID-19.

The chain links TRBV7-8 to TRBJ1-5; D unresolved. Germline V gene lookup returns CDR1 SGHVS and CDR2 FQNEAQ. There are 15 residues in the CDR3. V shed 1 base and J shed 4 bases, with 11 bases lying between them. Here the CDR3 DNA reads TGTGCCAGCAGCTTAGATGACACCACGAATCAGCCCCAGCATTTT. Its protein is CASSLDDTTNQPQHF.

This rearrangement joins TRBV28 to TRBJ1-2; 7 nucleotides line up with TRBD1. After removal of 5 bases from V and 6 bases from J, the junction contained 6 bases not matched to a gene. The length of the CDR3 is 13 residues. Per the germline V gene, CDR1 is MDHEN and CDR2 is SYDVKM. CDR3 region: CASSRRGANGYTF. As DNA, the CDR3 is TGTGCCAGCAGTCGCAGGGGGGCTAATGGCTACACCTTC.

V usage is TRBV10-3 and J usage is TRBJ2-2, with D maybe TRBD2 (5 bases). CDR1 is ENHRY, CDR2 SYGVKD, per germline. The CDR3 runs to 15 residues. Trimming removed 6 bases from V and 3 bases from J, with 14 bases in between. CDR3 in DNA: TGTGCCATCAGGCCGGGGTCGCTACACACCGGGGAGCTGTTTTTT. This codes for CAIRPGSLHTGELFF.

This chain uses TRBV5-1 with TRBJ2-7; maybe TRBD2 (6 bases). With 0 bases removed from V and 2 bases from J, the gap between germline ends came to 12 bases. CDR3 length: 15 residues. CDR1 and CDR2 (germline): SGHRS, YFSETQ. In nucleotides, the CDR3 is TGCGCCAGCAGCTTGGATCCTAGCGCGACCTACGAGCAGTACTTC. Amino acid sequence: CASSLDPSATYEQYF.

The chain uses TRBV30 and TRBJ1-6; possible D gene TRBD1, 6 bases. V gave up 1 base and J gave up 13 bases, with 14 bases separating them. This CDR3 comprises 13 residues. Per the germline V gene, CDR1 is GTSNPN and CDR2 is SVGIG (reference sequence). The CDR3 is CAWSASQGGPLHF. CDR3 DNA: TGTGCCTGGAGTGCATCACAGGGTGGTCCCCTCCACTTT.

V gene TRBV2 combines with J gene TRBJ2-1, with D possibly being TRBD2 (6 bases). Germline V CDR1 and CDR2: SNHLY, FYNNEI. Deletions cut 8 bases from V and 8 bases from J, with 22 bases between. This CDR3 is 15 amino acids long. CDR3: CASLGGLQIGYEQFF. Written as DNA, the CDR3 is TGTGCCAGCCTGGGGGGACTTCAGATCGGCTATGAGCAGTTCTTC.

The chain is built from TRBV6-4 and TRBJ2-7; 8 nucleotides agree with TRBD2. CDR1 is MRHNA, CDR2 SNTAGT, per germline. J was trimmed by 2 bases and V by 3 bases; bases with no gene match: 9. The CDR3 has 16 amino acids. The DNA for the CDR3 is TGTGCCAGCAGTGAACGGGAGCGGGAGCTCCCCTACGAGCAGTACTTC. Its translation: CASSERERELPYEQYF.

This clone was recorded once. The chain couples TRBV4-3 to TRBJ2-3; 13 positions agree with TRBD2. The CDR3 covers 18 residues. With 2 bases clipped from V and 7 bases from J, the junction kept 12 bases outside the gene matches. The V gene's germline CDR1 is LGHNA and CDR2 YSLEER. The CDR3 coding sequence is TGCGCCAGCAGCCAATCGGTACTAGCGGGGGGGCCATTAAATACGCAGTATTTT. This encodes CASSQSVLAGGPLNTQYF.

To note about this clone: Other DNA variants within this sample encode the same CDR3. The chain carries TRBV7-9 and TRBJ1-1, with a weak D call TRBD1 (6 bases). Germline assignment: CDR1 SEHNR and CDR2 FQNEAQ (reference sequence). V lost 4 bases to trimming and J lost 3 bases, with 9 bases between them. This CDR3 is 13 amino acids long. The CDR3 is CASSYGQHTEAFF. The CDR3, as DNA: TGTGCCAGCAGCTACGGACAGCACACTGAAGCTTTCTTT.

This chain uses TRBV3-1 (or the pseudogene TRBV3-2) with TRBJ2-6; 11 bases are shared with TRBD1. The CDR3 runs 16 residues. J was trimmed by 2 bases and V by 5 bases; bases with no gene match: 2. Germline CDR1 and CDR2: LGHDT and YNNKEL (reference sequence). The CDR3 here is CASSMGQGAGANVLTF. CDR3 bases: TGTGCCAGCAGCATGGGACAGGGGGCTGGGGCCAACGTCCTGACTTTC.

The rearrangement joins TRBV24-1 to TRBJ1-1; D call uncertain. Trimming pared 1 base from V and 1 base from J, leaving 15 bases between. CDR3 length: 17 amino acids. The germline V gene encodes CDR1 KGHDR and CDR2 SFDVKD. CDR3 sequence: CATSDFGQNRSNTEAFF. CDR3 DNA sequence: TGTGCCACCAGTGATTTTGGCCAGAACCGTTCGAACACTGAAGCTTTCTTT.

The chain joins TRBV4-3 to TRBJ2-7, with D tentatively TRBD2 (7 bases). The CDR3 totals 15 residues. V dropped 1 base and J dropped 7 bases, with 17 bases sitting between them. Germline CDR1 is LGHNA and CDR2 is YSLEER. CDR3 protein: CASSQGRGGDWEQYF. The CDR3 nucleotides read TGCGCCAGCAGCCAAGGACGAGGGGGGGACTGGGAGCAGTACTTC.

The chain has TRBV4-1 and TRBJ1-5, with no clear D. This CDR3 contains 17 residues. V dropped 3 bases and J dropped 4 bases, with 19 bases sitting between them. Germline V lookup: CDR1 MGHRA, CDR2 YSYEKL. This chain's CDR3 is CASSQLTPRAGNQPQHF. In DNA, the CDR3 is TGCGCCAGCAGCCAGTTAACCCCGCGGGCGGGGAATCAGCCCCAGCATTTT.

This chain links TRBV7-8 with TRBJ2-7; 8 bases agree with TRBD2. CDR1 and CDR2 from the germline V gene are SGHVS and FQNEAQ. The CDR3 sequence is 16 residues long. V shed 4 bases and J 0 bases; nucleotides not matched to a gene: 8. CDR3 region: CASSSPGGDASYEQYF. The CDR3 DNA follows: TGTGCCAGCAGCTCCCCGGGGGGGGACGCCTCCTACGAGCAGTACTTC.

The J gene is TRBJ1-1, the V gene TRBV9; 12 nucleotides align to TRBD1. Trimming cost V 3 bases and J 4 bases; bases outside gene matches: 1. In germline, CDR1 is SGDLS, CDR2 YYNGEE. The length of the CDR3 is 14 residues. The CDR3 DNA follows: TGTGCCAGCAGCGGGGACAGGGGGCCCACTGAAGCTTTCTTT. Translating gives CASSGDRGPTEAFF.

V and J are TRBV4-2 and TRBJ2-1, with D possibly TRBD2 on 6 matching bases. CDR1 LGHNA and CDR2 YNFKEQ come from the germline V gene. The V end was cut by 4 bases, the J end by 3 bases, with 10 bases between. This CDR3 spans 14 amino acids. CDR3 protein: CASSPLGGYNEQFF. DNA for the CDR3: TGTGCCAGCAGCCCCCTCGGGGGCTACAATGAGCAGTTCTTC.

The rearrangement uses TRBV4-2 and TRBJ2-7; TRBD1 might be the D (5 bases). The V and J ends lost 0 bases and 6 bases respectively, with 18 bases between them. Per the germline V gene, CDR1 is LGHNA and CDR2 is YNFKEQ. This CDR3 contains 16 residues. The CDR3 here is CASSQDTAGRRGEQYF. The CDR3, as DNA: TGTGCCAGCAGCCAAGATACGGCAGGGCGTAGGGGCGAGCAGTACTTC.

The genes are TRBV5-4 and TRBJ2-1; 12 bases fit TRBD2. The junction had 6 bases not matched to a gene; V was cut back by 2 bases and J by 9 bases. In germline, CDR1 is SGHNT, CDR2 YYREEE (reference sequence). This CDR3 is built from 15 residues. The CDR3 sequence: CASSLHPSGGVEQFF. The CDR3 DNA reads as TGTGCCAGCAGCTTACATCCTAGCGGGGGGGTTGAGCAGTTCTTC.